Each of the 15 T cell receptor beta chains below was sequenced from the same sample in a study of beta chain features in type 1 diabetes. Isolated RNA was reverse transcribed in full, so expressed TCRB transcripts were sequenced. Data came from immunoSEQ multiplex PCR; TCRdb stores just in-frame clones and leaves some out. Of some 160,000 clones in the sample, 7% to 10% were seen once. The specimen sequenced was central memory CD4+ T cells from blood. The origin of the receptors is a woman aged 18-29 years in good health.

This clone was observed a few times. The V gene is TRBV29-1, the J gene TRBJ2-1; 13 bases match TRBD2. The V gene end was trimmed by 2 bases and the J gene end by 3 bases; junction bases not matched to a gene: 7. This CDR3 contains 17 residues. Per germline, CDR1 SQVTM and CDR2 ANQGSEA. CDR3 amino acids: CSVESGTSGAYYNEQFF. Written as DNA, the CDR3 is TGCAGCGTTGAATCCGGGACTAGCGGGGCCTACTACAATGAGCAGTTCTTC.

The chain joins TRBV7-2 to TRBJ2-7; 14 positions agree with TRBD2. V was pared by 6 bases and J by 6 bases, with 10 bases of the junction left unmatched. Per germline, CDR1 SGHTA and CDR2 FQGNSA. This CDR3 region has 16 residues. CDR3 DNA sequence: TGTGCCAGCAGACAAAACCCGGGACTAGCGGGAGTCGAGCAGTACTTC. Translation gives CASRQNPGLAGVEQYF.

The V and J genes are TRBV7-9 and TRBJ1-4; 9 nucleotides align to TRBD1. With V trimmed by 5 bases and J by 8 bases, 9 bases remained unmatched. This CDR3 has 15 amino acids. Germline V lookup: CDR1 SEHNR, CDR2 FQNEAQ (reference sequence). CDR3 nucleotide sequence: TGTGCCAGCAGCCCCGGGACAGGGAGGGCAGAAAAACTGTTTTTT. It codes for CASSPGTGRAEKLFF. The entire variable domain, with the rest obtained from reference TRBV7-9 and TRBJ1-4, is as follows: DTGVSQNPRHKITKRGQNVTFRCDPISEHNRLYWYRQTLGQGPEFLTYFQNEAQLEKSRLLSDRFSAERPKGSFSTLEIQRTEQGDSAMYLCASSPGTGRAEKLFFGSGTQLSVL.

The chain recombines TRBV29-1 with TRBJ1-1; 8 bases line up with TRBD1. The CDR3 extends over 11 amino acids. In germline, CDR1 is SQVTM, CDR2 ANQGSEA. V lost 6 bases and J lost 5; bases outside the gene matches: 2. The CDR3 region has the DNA TGCAGCGTGGACAGGGAGACTGAAGCTTTCTTT. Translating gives CSVDRETEAFF.

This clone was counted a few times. Here the CDR3 DNA reads TGTGCCAGCTCACCACCCAGCGATAGGACTGAAGCTTTCTTT. It specifies CASSPPSDRTEAFF. V usage is TRBV18 and J usage is TRBJ1-1, with unresolved D. The CDR3 has 14 amino acids. V shed 0 bases and J shed 5 bases, with 10 bases lying between them. The germline gives CDR1 KGHSH, CDR2 LQKENI.

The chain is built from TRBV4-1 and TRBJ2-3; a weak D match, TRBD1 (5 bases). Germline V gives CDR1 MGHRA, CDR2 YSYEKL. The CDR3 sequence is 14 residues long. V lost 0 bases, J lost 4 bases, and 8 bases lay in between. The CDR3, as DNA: TGCGCCAGCAGCCAAGACACAGGCCCAGATACGCAGTATTTT. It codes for CASSQDTGPDTQYF.

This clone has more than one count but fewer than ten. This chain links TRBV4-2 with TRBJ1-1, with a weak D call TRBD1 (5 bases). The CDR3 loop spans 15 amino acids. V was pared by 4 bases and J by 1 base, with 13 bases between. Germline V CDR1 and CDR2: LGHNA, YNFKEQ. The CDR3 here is CASSPRGSANTEAFF. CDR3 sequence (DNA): TGTGCCAGCAGCCCCCGGGGGAGCGCGAACACTGAAGCTTTCTTT.

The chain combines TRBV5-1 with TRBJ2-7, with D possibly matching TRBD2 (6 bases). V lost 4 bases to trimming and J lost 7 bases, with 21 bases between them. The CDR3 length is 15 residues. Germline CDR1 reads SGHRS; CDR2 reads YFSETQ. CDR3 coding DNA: TGCGCCAGCAGCCCCGGGAGCCGAAGCCTGGGGGAGCAGTACTTC. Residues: CASSPGSRSLGEQYF.

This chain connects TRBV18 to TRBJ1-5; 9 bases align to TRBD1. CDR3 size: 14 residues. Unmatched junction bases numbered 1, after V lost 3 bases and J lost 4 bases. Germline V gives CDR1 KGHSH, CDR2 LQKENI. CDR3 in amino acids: CASSPTGGNQPQHF. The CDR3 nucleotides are TGTGCCAGCTCACCGACAGGGGGTAATCAGCCCCAGCATTTT.

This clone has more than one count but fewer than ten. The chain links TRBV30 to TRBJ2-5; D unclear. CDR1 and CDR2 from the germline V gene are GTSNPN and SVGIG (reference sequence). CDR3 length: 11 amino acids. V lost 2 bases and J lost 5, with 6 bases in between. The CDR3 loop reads CAWSLPETQYF. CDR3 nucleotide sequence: TGTGCCTGGAGTCTTCCGGAGACCCAGTACTTC.

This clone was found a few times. The DNA of the CDR3 is TGTGCCAGCTCACCACCGGGACAGGGCGCGCGGATGAACACTGAAGCTTTCTTT. Translated, it gives CASSPPGQGARMNTEAFF. The chain employs TRBV18 and TRBJ1-1, with 9 bases matching TRBD1. The V gene's germline CDR1 is KGHSH and CDR2 LQKENI. This CDR3 spans 18 amino acids. After removal of 0 bases from V and 0 bases from J, the junction contained 8 bases not matched to a gene.

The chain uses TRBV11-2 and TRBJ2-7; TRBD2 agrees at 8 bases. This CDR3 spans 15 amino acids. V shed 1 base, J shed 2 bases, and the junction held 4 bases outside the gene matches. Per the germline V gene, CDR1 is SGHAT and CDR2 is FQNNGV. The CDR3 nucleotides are TGTGCCAGCAGCTTAGCGGGAGGGGCCGCCTACGAGCAGTACTTC. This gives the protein CASSLAGGAAYEQYF.

In DNA, the CDR3 is TGTGCCAGCAGCGTAGTTGGGACAGGGGACGTGCAGTACTTC. Protein sequence: CASSVVGTGDVQYF. The chain links TRBV9 to TRBJ2-7, with 10 positions matching TRBD1. V was pared by 0 bases and J by 9 bases, with 6 bases of the junction left unmatched. Per the germline V gene, CDR1 is SGDLS and CDR2 is YYNGEE. The CDR3 has 14 amino acids.

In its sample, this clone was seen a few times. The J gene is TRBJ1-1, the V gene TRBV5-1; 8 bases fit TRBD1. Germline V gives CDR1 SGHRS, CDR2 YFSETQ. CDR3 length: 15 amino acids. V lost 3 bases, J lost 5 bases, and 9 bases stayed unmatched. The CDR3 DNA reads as TGCGCCAGCAGCTCGGCAGGGGGCGCGTTGACTGAAGCTTTCTTT. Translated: CASSSAGGALTEAFF.

CDR3 protein: CASSRGDEQYF. The CDR3 bases are TGTGCCAGCAGCAGGGGGGACGAGCAGTACTTC. The chain carries TRBV6-1 and TRBJ2-7; a possible D gene is TRBD1 (7 bases). CDR1 MNHNS and CDR2 SASEGT come from the germline V gene. The CDR3 spans 11 residues. Trimming shortened V by 6 bases and J by 5 bases, and 8 bases separated the two germline ends.